This T cell receptor beta chain was found in a study of STAT5B mutations in CD4+ large granular lymphocyte leukemia. Assay: immunoSEQ multiplex PCR; the TCRdb copy retains only in-frame clones and omits some. Of more than 30,000 clones in the sample, approximately 72% were seen once. About this clone itself: Its target is not known.

Whole-study results and caveats: 25% of private leukemic clonotypes occurred rarely in other patients' non-leukemic repertoires. CD4-sorted patient repertoires seemed more clonal than healthy CD4+ repertoires. 8/27 top patient clones versus 2/35 control clones were TRBV06-family.

CDR1 is SGHRS, CDR2 YFSETQ, per germline. CDR3 length: 15 residues. With 4 bases removed from V and 5 bases from J, the gap between germline ends came to 18 bases. Buffy coats from healthy blood donors served as controls. Sequenced sample: CD4+ T cells from blood buffy coats. This clonotype was sampled from a human donor in good health. The V call is TRBV5-1, the J call TRBJ2-5, with a possible D match to TRBD2 (5 bases). The chain's CDR3 is CASSDRIGGGETQYF. The CDR3 nucleotides read TGCGCCAGCAGCGACCGCATTGGCGGCGGGGAGACCCAGTACTTC. Supplemented by reference TRBV5-1 and TRBJ2-5, the full variable domain reads KAGVTQTPRYLIKTRGQQVTLSCSPISGHRSVSWYQQTPGQGLQFLFEYFSETQRNKGNFPGRFSGRQFSNSRSEMNVSTLELGDSALYLCASSDRIGGGETQYFGPGTRLLVL.